The 8 T cell receptor beta chains below come from one sample, sequenced in a study of T cell responses to AZD1222 COVID-19 vaccine. Sequencing was performed with immunoSEQ multiplex PCR; in TCRdb, only in-frame clones are kept and a portion is missing. Among about 80,000 clones listed, approximately 83% were seen once. The material was peripheral blood, obtained 28 days after the second AZD1222 dose. All receptors derive from an adult who received the AZD1222 COVID-19 vaccine.

The chain employs TRBV27 and TRBJ2-1, with TRBD2 matching over 9 bases. This CDR3 is built from 15 residues. Germline CDR1 is MNHEY and CDR2 is SMNVEV (reference sequence). The ends lost 4 bases at V and 5 bases at J; junction bases unmatched: 6. CDR3 DNA: TGTGCCAGCAGTTCCCTAGCGGGACTTGACAATGAGCAGTTCTTC. Amino acids: CASSSLAGLDNEQFF.

The chain recombines TRBV4-2 with TRBJ2-3; TRBD1 or TRBD2 may be the D gene (5 bases each). V was shortened by 0 bases and J by 2 bases, with 9 bases between the two germline ends. The CDR3 covers 15 residues. From germline, CDR1 is LGHNA and CDR2 YNFKEQ. Here the CDR3 reads CASSQDGGYTDTQYF. The CDR3 bases are TGTGCCAGCAGCCAAGATGGGGGATACACAGATACGCAGTATTTT.

The rearrangement links TRBV5-1 to TRBJ1-6; 8 nucleotides agree with TRBD1. The CDR3 runs 17 residues. The junction had 6 bases not matched to a gene; V was cut back by 4 bases and J by 0 bases. The V gene's germline CDR1 is SGHRS and CDR2 YFSETQ. The CDR3 loop is CASSLGQGASYNSPLHF. The DNA for the CDR3 is TGCGCCAGCAGCCTCGGACAGGGAGCCTCCTATAATTCACCCCTCCACTTT. Full variable domain (remainder filled in from reference TRBV5-1 and TRBJ1-6): KAGVTQTPRYLIKTRGQQVTLSCSPISGHRSVSWYQQTPGQGLQFLFEYFSETQRNKGNFPGRFSGRQFSNSRSEMNVSTLELGDSALYLCASSLGQGASYNSPLHFGNGTRLTVT.

V and J are TRBV12-5 and TRBJ2-2; D gene unclear. Deletions cut 2 bases from V and 4 bases from J, with 5 bases between. The CDR3 spans 13 residues. Germline CDR1 is LGHNT and CDR2 is FRNRAP. Here the CDR3 DNA reads TGTGCTAGTGGTTTGTTAGGCACCGGGGAGCTGTTTTTT. Protein: CASGLLGTGELFF. Filled out from reference TRBV12-5 and TRBJ2-2, the complete variable domain reads DARVTQTPRHKVTEMGQEVTMRCQPILGHNTVFWYRQTMMQGLELLAYFRNRAPLDDSGMPKDRFSAEMPDATLATLKIQPSEPRDSAVYFCASGLLGTGELFFGEGSRLTVL.

J is TRBJ1-6 and V is TRBV27; D may be TRBD1 (6 bases). The germline V gene has CDR1 MNHEY and CDR2 SMNVEV (reference sequence). CDR3 length: 17 residues. V was shortened by 6 bases and J by 4 bases, with 19 bases between the two germline ends. In nucleotides, the CDR3 is TGTGCCAGCAGACCCGCCGGGCAGGGGTCGTATAATTCACCCCTCCACTTT. This sequence encodes CASRPAGQGSYNSPLHF.

The rearrangement uses TRBV27 and TRBJ2-6; tentatively, D is TRBD1 (6 bases). Germline CDR1 is MNHEY and CDR2 is SMNVEV (reference sequence). Trimming removed 5 bases at V and 0 bases at J, with 8 bases between. This CDR3 comprises 15 residues. The CDR3 loop reads CASSTTGSGANVLTF. The CDR3 region has the DNA TGTGCCAGCAGTACGACAGGCTCTGGGGCCAACGTCCTGACTTTC. Together with reference TRBV27 and TRBJ2-6, the CDR3 gives the full variable domain: EAQVTQNPRYLITVTGKKLTVTCSQNMNHEYMSWYRQDPGLGLRQIYYSMNVEVTDKGDVPEGYKVSRKEKRNFPLILESPSPNQTSLYFCASSTTGSGANVLTFGAGSRLTVL.

The chain has TRBV7-9 and TRBJ2-5; D is ambiguous. CDR3 length: 11 amino acids. The V gene lost 5 bases and the J gene lost 1 base, with 2 bases spanning the gap. Germline assignment: CDR1 SEHNR and CDR2 FQNEAQ (reference sequence). The chain's CDR3 is CASSVQETQYF. DNA of the CDR3: TGTGCCAGCAGCGTCCAAGAGACCCAGTACTTC.

The genes are TRBV19 and TRBJ1-4; D unclear. There are 13 residues in the CDR3. V was shortened by 3 bases and J by 5 bases, with 7 bases between the two germline ends. From germline, CDR1 is LNHDA and CDR2 SQIVND (reference sequence). CDR3 DNA sequence: TGTGCCAGTAGTATGACTGAGAATGAAAAACTGTTTTTT. It codes for CASSMTENEKLFF.